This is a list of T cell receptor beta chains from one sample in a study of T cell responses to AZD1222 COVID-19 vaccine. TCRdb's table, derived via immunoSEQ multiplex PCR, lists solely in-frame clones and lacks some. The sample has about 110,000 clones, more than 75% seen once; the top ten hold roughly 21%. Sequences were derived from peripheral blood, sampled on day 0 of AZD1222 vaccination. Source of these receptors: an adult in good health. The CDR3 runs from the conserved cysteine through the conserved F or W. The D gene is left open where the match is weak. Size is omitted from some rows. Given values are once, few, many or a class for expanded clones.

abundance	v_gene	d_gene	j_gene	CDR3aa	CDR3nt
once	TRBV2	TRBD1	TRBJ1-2	CASTGTGVYGYTF	TGTGCCAGCACCGGGACAGGGGTCTATGGCTACACCTTC
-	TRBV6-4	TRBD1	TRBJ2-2	CASSGTGDTGELFF	TGTGCCAGCAGCGGGACAGGGGACACCGGGGAGCTGTTTTTT
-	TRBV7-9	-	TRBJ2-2	CASNPGHLNTGELFF	TGTGCCAGCAACCCGGGACACCTAAACACCGGGGAGCTGTTTTTT
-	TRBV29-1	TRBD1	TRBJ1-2	CSVVSGGYGYTF	TGCAGCGTTGTCTCAGGGGGCTATGGCTACACCTTC
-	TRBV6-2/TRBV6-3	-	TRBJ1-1	CASSYRRFGDTEAFF	TGTGCCAGCAGTTACCGACGCTTTGGGGACACTGAAGCTTTCTTT
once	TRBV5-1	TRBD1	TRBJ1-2	CASSSTGGGGYTF	TGCGCCAGCAGCTCGACAGGGGGTGGAGGCTACACCTTC
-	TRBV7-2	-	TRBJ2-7	CASSSQPGSYEQYF	TGTGCCAGCAGCTCACAACCGGGAAGCTACGAGCAGTACTTC
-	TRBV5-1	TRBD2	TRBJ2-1	CASSFELAGEQFF	TGCGCCAGCAGCTTCGAACTAGCGGGTGAGCAGTTCTTC
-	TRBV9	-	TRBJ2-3	CASRSEGRSTDTQYF	TGTGCCAGCAGGTCCGAGGGAAGGAGCACAGATACGCAGTATTTT
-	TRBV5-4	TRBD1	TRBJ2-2	CASSYQTGGDGTGELFF	TGTGCCAGCAGCTACCAGACAGGGGGCGACGGCACCGGGGAGCTGTTTTTT
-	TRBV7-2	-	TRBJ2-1	CASSPRELEGNEQFF	TGTGCCAGCAGCCCAAGGGAGTTAGAGGGCAATGAGCAGTTCTTC
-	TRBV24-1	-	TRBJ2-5	CATSGGPQETQYF	TGTGCCACCAGTGGGGGGCCCCAAGAGACCCAGTACTTC
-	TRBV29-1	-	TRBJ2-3	CTMRGASTDTQYF	TGCACCATGCGCGGGGCTAGCACAGATACGCAGTATTTT
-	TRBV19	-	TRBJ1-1	CASSIPPRTAEAFF	TGTGCCAGTAGTATCCCCCCCAGGACGGCCGAAGCTTTCTTT
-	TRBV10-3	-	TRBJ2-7	CATTTGTEQYF	TGTGCCACAACCACCGGGACAGAGCAGTACTTC
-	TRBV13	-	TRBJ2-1	CASSRSGAYDEQFF	TGTGCCAGCAGCCGCTCGGGGGCCTACGATGAGCAGTTCTTC
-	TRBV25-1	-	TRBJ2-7	CASSEWGTEAVYEQYF	TGTGCCAGCAGTGAATGGGGGACGGAAGCCGTCTACGAGCAGTACTTC
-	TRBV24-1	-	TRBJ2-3	CATSDLYRVSTDTQYF	TGTGCCACCAGTGATTTGTACAGGGTTAGCACAGATACGCAGTATTTT
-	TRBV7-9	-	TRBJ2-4	CASSSETGCYGKNIQYF	TGTGCCAGCAGCTCTGAAACAGGGTGTTACGGCAAAAACATTCAGTACTTC
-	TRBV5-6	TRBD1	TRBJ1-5	CASSLGSGGNQPQHF	TGTGCCAGCAGCTTAGGGTCAGGGGGAAATCAGCCCCAGCATTTT
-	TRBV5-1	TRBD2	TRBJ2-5	CASSLSVAGGQETQYF	TGCGCCAGCAGCTTATCCGTAGCGGGGGGGCAAGAGACCCAGTACTTC
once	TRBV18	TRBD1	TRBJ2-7	CASSPEVPGTGTYEQYF	TGTGCCAGCTCACCTGAGGTTCCAGGGACAGGGACCTACGAGCAGTACTTC
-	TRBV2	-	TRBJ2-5	CASSLKETQYF	TGTGCCAGCAGCCTAAAAGAGACCCAGTACTTC
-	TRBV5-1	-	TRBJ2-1	CASSLESSYNEQFF	TGCGCCAGCAGCTTGGAGAGCTCCTACAATGAGCAGTTCTTC
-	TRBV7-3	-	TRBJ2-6	CASSSTPGAGANVLTF	TGTGCCAGCAGCTCCACCCCAGGGGCTGGGGCCAACGTCCTGACTTTC
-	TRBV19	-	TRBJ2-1	CASSIDVGQHYNEQFF	TGTGCCAGTAGTATAGATGTCGGACAGCACTACAATGAGCAGTTCTTC
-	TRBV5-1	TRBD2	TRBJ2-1	CASSSGLAGGHEQFF	TGCGCCAGCAGCTCCGGACTAGCGGGGGGGCATGAGCAGTTCTTC
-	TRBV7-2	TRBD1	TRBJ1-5	CASSLADGGTGGARGNQPQHF	TGTGCCAGCAGCTTAGCGGACGGGGGGACAGGGGGCGCTCGGGGCAATCAGCCCCAGCATTTT
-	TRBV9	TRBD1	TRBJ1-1	CASSVGQGAYTEAFF	TGTGCCAGCAGCGTAGGACAGGGGGCCTACACTGAAGCTTTCTTT
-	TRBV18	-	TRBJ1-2	CASSQPGGGSNYGYTF	TGTGCCAGCTCACAACCGGGAGGAGGCTCTAACTATGGCTACACCTTC
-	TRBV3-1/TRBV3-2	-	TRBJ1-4	CASSHRAPGEINEKLFF	TGTGCCAGCAGCCACCGAGCGCCAGGGGAGATTAATGAAAAACTGTTTTTT
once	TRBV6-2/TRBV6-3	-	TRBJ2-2	CASSYRGTGELFF	TGTGCCAGCAGTTATAGGGGCACCGGGGAGCTGTTTTTT
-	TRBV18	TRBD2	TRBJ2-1	CASSPGGENYNEQFF	TGTGCCAGCTCCCCCGGGGGGGAAAACTACAATGAGCAGTTCTTC